This TCR beta chain was captured in a study of identical twins. The CDR3 contains 12 residues. Germline V gene sequence: CDR1 DFQATT, CDR2 SNEGSKA (reference sequence). J gave up 9 bases and V 7 bases, and 9 bases lay outside the gene matches. From the 5' RACE reads, TCRdb called clonotypes with MiXCR, one entry per CDR3 protein. This sample has 700,000 or so distinct CDR3 sequences, with about 20% found just once. The same data also contributed to another study, on T cells expressing NK-cell markers.

This clonotype was obtained from a woman younger than 30 in good health. Sequencing was carried out using PBMCs. V is TRBV20-1 and J is TRBJ2-5; 9 bases align to TRBD1. The CDR3 here is CSGRPGQGPQYF. The CDR3 coding sequence is TGCAGTGGGAGACCGGGACAGGGCCCCCAGTACTTC.